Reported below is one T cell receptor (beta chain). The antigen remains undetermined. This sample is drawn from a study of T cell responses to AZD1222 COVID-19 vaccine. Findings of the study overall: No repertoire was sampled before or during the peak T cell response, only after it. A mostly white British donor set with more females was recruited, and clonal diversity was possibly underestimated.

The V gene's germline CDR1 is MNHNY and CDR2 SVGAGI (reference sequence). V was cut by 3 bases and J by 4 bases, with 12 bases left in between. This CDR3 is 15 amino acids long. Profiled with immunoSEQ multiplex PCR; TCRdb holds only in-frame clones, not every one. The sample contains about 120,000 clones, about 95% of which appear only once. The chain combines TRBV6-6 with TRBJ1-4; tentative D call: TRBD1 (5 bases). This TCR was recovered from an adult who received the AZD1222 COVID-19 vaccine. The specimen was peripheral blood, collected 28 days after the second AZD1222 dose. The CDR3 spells CASSYRGRDNEKLFF. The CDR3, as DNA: TGTGCCAGCAGTTATCGGGGACGGGATAATGAAAAACTGTTTTTT.